This is a list of T cell receptor beta chains from one sample in a study of blood T cell repertoires in COVID-19. Generated by immunoSEQ multiplex PCR, the TCRdb table keeps only in-frame clones and is missing some. The sample consists of approximately 290,000 clones, more than 85% of them appearing once. Sequenced sample: peripheral blood. These receptors were taken from a woman in her twenties or thirties with COVID-19, enrolled during active disease. Each CDR3 is given without its conserved first and last residue. Each record gives: CDR3 length, V gene, J gene, CDR3 protein.

10	TRBV10-1	TRBJ2-7	ASSEDTYEQY
12	TRBV19	TRBJ2-3	ASSSRQAADTQY
13	TRBV6-5	TRBJ1-1	ASIPPLGMNTEAF
13	TRBV3-1/TRBV3-2	TRBJ2-7	ASSQDLTGGYEQY
11	TRBV27	TRBJ2-7	ASSLSTGREQY
15	TRBV7-9	TRBJ1-3	ASSLLLDRLSGNTIY
11	TRBV3-1/TRBV3-2	TRBJ2-1	ASSRAGGDEQF
15	TRBV5-1	TRBJ2-1	ASSRGPGTSGNNEQF
11	TRBV10-3	TRBJ2-5	AISEEGGETQY
14	TRBV9	TRBJ2-7	ASSVASGLAGDEQY
14	TRBV5-1	TRBJ2-1	ASSLYAGQGNNEQF
13	TRBV3-1/TRBV3-2	TRBJ1-5	ASSHGTGSNQPQH
14	TRBV19	TRBJ2-2	ASSNPGGQRTGELF
14	TRBV4-1	TRBJ1-1	ASSQGVRFGNTEAF
15	TRBV3-1/TRBV3-2	TRBJ1-2	ASSQVSADRGTVGYT
13	TRBV6-6	TRBJ2-3	ASSTGQLLTDTQY
13	TRBV2	TRBJ2-7	ASKPQGSPPYEQY
15	TRBV9	TRBJ1-4	ASSVGYGQGKNEKLF
12	TRBV10-2	TRBJ1-5	ASSLQGIGQPQH
17	TRBV4-2	TRBJ2-7	ASSHDGLAGAKLNYEQY
22	TRBV27	TRBJ2-1	ASSLPPYRDRDLSKILTENEQF
15	TRBV6-2/TRBV6-3	TRBJ2-5	ASSYPTSGDSQETQY